Described below is a single TCR beta chain sequence and its context. Its antigen is not identified. Sequencing was performed with immunoSEQ multiplex PCR; in TCRdb, only in-frame clones are kept and a portion is missing. Among about 41,000 clones, 80% to 90% were seen once, and the ten largest hold roughly 1.5%. The sample is drawn from a study of a mutant IDH1 vaccine in newly diagnosed glioma. Noted time point: week 35, safety follow-up. What each vaccine dose contained was 300 ug of mutant IDH1 20-mer peptide, accompanied by topical imiquimod. The CDR3 is 13 residues long. The ends were cut back, 1 base at V and 5 bases at J, with 8 bases in the middle. Germline V gene sequence: CDR1 LNHNV, CDR2 YYDKDF (reference sequence).

V gene TRBV15 combines with J gene TRBJ2-5, with D unclear. The TCR was taken from a man aged 40-49 years with glioma. Sequenced material: PBMCs, taken from a glioma patient whose treatment included an IDH1 peptide vaccine. Written as DNA, the CDR3 is TGTGCCACCAGCAGAGGGGGTTTGGAGACCCAGTACTTC. This sequence encodes CATSRGGLETQYF.